This is a list of T cell receptor beta chains from one sample in a study of cytomegalovirus exposure and HLA in healthy donors. TCRdb's copy holds only in-frame clones and misses some; the assay was immunoSEQ multiplex PCR. The sample has 150,000 to 190,000 clones; roughly 82% are singletons. The sequencing sample was made of PBMCs. The receptor source for this set is a woman in her fifties or sixties in good health and CMV-seropositive. CDR3s leave out the opening cysteine and the closing phenylalanine or tryptophan.

V: TRBV29-1; J: TRBJ1-1; CDR3: SVEQGADEAF
V: TRBV7-2; J: TRBJ2-7; CDR3: ASSDQAGYEQY
V: TRBV5-6; J: TRBJ2-1; CDR3: ASSLGQGARNEQF
V: TRBV5-6; J: TRBJ2-5; CDR3: ASSLVGSGGYQETQY
V: TRBV6-5; J: TRBJ2-7; CDR3: ASSSGRKSSYEQY
V: TRBV11-2; J: TRBJ2-5; CDR3: ASSLDGRLQETQY
V: TRBV4-2; J: TRBJ2-7; CDR3: ASSQDYGGGDYEQY
V: TRBV7-8; J: TRBJ2-3; CDR3: ASSSGMRRGADTQY
V: TRBV5-1; J: TRBJ2-1; CDR3: ASNSGGSSYNEQF
V: TRBV29-1; J: TRBJ2-3; CDR3: SVTSGGPDPYTDTQY
V: TRBV7-2; J: TRBJ1-2; CDR3: ASSLDGSGYGYT
V: TRBV30; J: TRBJ1-2; CDR3: AWSDTGPRGYT
V: TRBV10-1; J: TRBJ1-1; CDR3: ASSEQGQASTEAF
V: TRBV2; J: TRBJ1-2; CDR3: ASRERLGGPYGYT
V: TRBV9; J: TRBJ1-1; CDR3: ASSVAVNTEAF
V: TRBV4-1; J: TRBJ1-5; CDR3: ASSQEGRGAIQNQPQH
V: TRBV30; J: TRBJ1-3; CDR3: AWSVTGGNTIY
V: TRBV7-8; J: TRBJ2-7; CDR3: ASSSRTGTGNEQY
V: TRBV27; J: TRBJ1-1; CDR3: ASSSVPQTEAF
V: TRBV2; J: TRBJ2-7; CDR3: ASSLQGSVYEQY
V: TRBV19; J: TRBJ1-2; CDR3: ASTTPGQAYGYT
V: TRBV27; J: TRBJ2-7; CDR3: ASARTFVDEQC
V: TRBV15; J: TRBJ2-1; CDR3: ATSAGGAGYNEQF
V: TRBV7-9; J: TRBJ2-7; CDR3: SSSFSNEQY
V: TRBV7-6; J: TRBJ1-1; CDR3: ASSRDQGIAEAF
V: TRBV27; J: TRBJ2-1; CDR3: ASSWGVNNEQF
V: TRBV4-1; J: TRBJ2-7; CDR3: ASSPIPRGKSYEQY
V: TRBV9; J: TRBJ2-3; CDR3: ASSGQTSTDTQY
V: TRBV30; J: TRBJ2-1; CDR3: AWMTSGGYNEQF
V: TRBV27; J: TRBJ2-1; CDR3: ASVELAGGYEQF
V: TRBV2; J: TRBJ1-5; CDR3: ASSGGSRNQPQH